Described below is a single T cell receptor beta chain sequence and its context. The antigen is not known. Extraction of RNA preceded its reverse transcription into cDNA, which served as the sequencing template. This table comes from immunoSEQ multiplex PCR, and its TCRdb copy is limited to in-frame clones, with some not included. The sample lists some 190,000 clones, approximately 57% occurring once. The record originates from a study of CD8+ T cells in alopecia areata. Study findings and constraints: The study found higher clonality in lesional than normal scalp, especially in alopecia totalis/universalis. Amid tofacitinib therapy, many expanded lesional clones stayed present in scalp and blood.

The length of the CDR3 is 16 residues. The germline V gene encodes CDR1 ENHRY and CDR2 SYGVKD. With 6 bases clipped from V and 3 bases from J, the junction kept 5 bases outside the gene matches. The treatment here: oral pan-JAK inhibitor, 5-10 mg twice daily. Sample: CD4+ T cells sorted from blood, taken at week 24, from a patient treated with tofacitinib. The receptor comes from a human donor with alopecia areata. V gene TRBV10-3 combines with J gene TRBJ2-3, with 14 positions matching TRBD2. The CDR3 bases are TGTGCCATCAGGACTAGCGGGGGGGGCCGGACAGATACGCAGTATTTT. Residues: CAIRTSGGGRTDTQYF.